These 27 T cell receptor beta chains originate from one sample sequenced in a study of T cell clones after liver transplantation. Clones were sequenced by immunoSEQ multiplex PCR, and TCRdb holds only the in-frame ones, with some missing. Of 50,000 to 60,000 clones in the sample, less than 85% were seen once. This specimen was CD4+ T cells from blood, taken at the roughly 15-month timepoint. These receptors all stem from a human patient who received a liver transplant. Some T cells may have come from the graft donor.

The rearrangement joins TRBV5-4 to TRBJ2-3, with 8 bases matching TRBD1. This CDR3 region has 16 residues. V was clipped by 0 bases and J by 9 bases; unmatched bases: 12. Germline assignment: CDR1 SGHNT and CDR2 YYREEE (reference sequence). CDR3 bases: TGTGCCAGCAGCTTGGCTTCCGGACAGGGAGCCGAAACGCAGTATTTT. The encoded protein is CASSLASGQGAETQYF.

V gene TRBV7-6 combines with J gene TRBJ2-7; TRBD2 matches 8 bases. Germline CDR1 reads SGHVS; CDR2 reads FNYEAQ. V dropped 5 bases and J dropped 3; count of bases not matched to a gene: 9. This CDR3 is built from 15 residues. Written as DNA, the CDR3 is TGTGCCAGCAGCCCAGGGTCTAGCGGGTTCTACGAGCAGTACGTC. Translation gives CASSPGSSGFYEQYV.

For the CDR3, the DNA is TGTGCCAGCAGTTTGCCAGGGGGAAACTATGGCTACACCTTC. Its translation is CASSLPGGNYGYTF. The rearrangement uses TRBV28 and TRBJ1-2; 7 bases match TRBD1. This CDR3 comprises 14 residues. V was clipped by 3 bases and J by 2 bases; unmatched bases: 3. Germline V lookup: CDR1 MDHEN, CDR2 SYDVKM.

The V gene is TRBV6-1, the J gene TRBJ1-5, with D tentatively TRBD1 (6 bases). The CDR3 length is 14 residues. V lost 4 bases and J 2 bases, leaving 9 bases between the germline ends. Germline V CDR1 and CDR2: MNHNS, SASEGT. The CDR3 DNA reads TGTGCCAGCAGTGCTTCAGGGGGCAATCAGCCCCAGCATTTT. Translated: CASSASGGNQPQHF.

V usage is TRBV30 and J usage is TRBJ2-3, with 7 positions matching TRBD1. This CDR3 has 14 residues. Trimming cost V 5 bases and J 0 bases; bases outside gene matches: 5. Per the germline V gene, CDR1 is GTSNPN and CDR2 is SVGIG (reference sequence). The CDR3 here is CAWAGTVSTDTQYF. CDR3 in DNA: TGTGCCTGGGCAGGGACAGTAAGCACAGATACGCAGTATTTT.

This clone occurred a few times. This chain connects TRBV2 to TRBJ2-7; tentatively, D is TRBD1 (6 bases). The CDR3 consists of 15 residues. Trimming removed 5 bases from V and 0 bases from J, with 14 bases in between. Germline V gene data show CDR1 as SNHLY and CDR2 as FYNNEI. This chain's CDR3 is CASSLRQVSSYEQYF. CDR3 bases: TGTGCCAGCAGTCTCCGACAGGTCAGCTCCTACGAGCAGTACTTC.

This clone was observed a handful of times. This chain joins TRBV28 and TRBJ2-1; D might be TRBD1 (5 bases). Trimming took 5 bases from V and 4 from J, leaving 27 bases between them. Germline V gene lookup returns CDR1 MDHEN and CDR2 SYDVKM. The CDR3 totals 19 residues. In nucleotides, the CDR3 is TGTGCCAGCAGTCCCACTATTTCCCCCACAGGTGGGGTGTACAATGAGCAGTTCTTC. It is translated as CASSPTISPTGGVYNEQFF.

V usage is TRBV6-1 and J usage is TRBJ2-7; TRBD1 might be the D (6 bases). V lost 5 bases to trimming and J lost 2 bases, with 13 bases between them. CDR1 is MNHNS, CDR2 SASEGT, per germline. The CDR3 is 14 residues long. This CDR3 reads CASSRRDMTYEQYV. The CDR3 DNA reads TGTGCCAGCAGTCGCCGGGACATGACCTACGAGCAGTACGTC.

The J gene is TRBJ2-5, the V gene TRBV30; maybe TRBD1 (5 bases). V lost 2 bases, J lost 1 base, and 8 bases lay in between. There are 13 residues in the CDR3. Germline assignment: CDR1 GTSNPN and CDR2 SVGIG (reference sequence). CDR3 DNA: TGTGCCTGGAGTCGGCAGGGCCAAGAGACCCAGTACTTC. Translating gives CAWSRQGQETQYF.

The chain employs TRBV6-4 and TRBJ2-1; D gene unclear. V was shortened by 0 bases and J by 7 bases, with 13 bases between the two germline ends. CDR3 length equals 15 residues. Germline lookup yields CDR1 MRHNA and CDR2 SNTAGT. As DNA, the CDR3 is TGTGCCAGCAGTGACTCAGGCGGTCCTTTAAATGAGCAGTTCTTC. Translation gives CASSDSGGPLNEQFF.

This sequence joins TRBV19 and TRBJ2-1, with D tentatively TRBD2 (6 bases). The V gene's germline CDR1 is LNHDA and CDR2 SQIVND (reference sequence). V lost 7 bases, J lost 5 bases, and 12 bases lay in between. The CDR3 covers 13 residues. The CDR3 here is CASMPGVNNEQFF. The DNA of the CDR3 is TGTGCCAGTATGCCGGGAGTGAACAATGAGCAGTTCTTC.

This clone was counted a few times. Other DNA sequences of this sample code for an identical CDR3. The chain links TRBV9 to TRBJ2-7, with a tentative D call TRBD1 (6 bases). The CDR3 runs 14 residues. V was pared by 0 bases and J by 3 bases, with 10 bases between. CDR1 and CDR2 (germline): SGDLS, YYNGEE. In DNA form, the CDR3 reads TGTGCCAGCAGCGTAGGGACAGCGAGCTACGAGCAGTACTTC. This gives the protein CASSVGTASYEQYF.

The chain carries TRBV12-1 and TRBJ2-1; TRBD2, the D gene given by the table, was not confirmed from the DNA. TRBV12-1 is a recognized pseudogene. CDR3 length equals 16 residues. The CDR3 DNA follows: TGTGCCAGCAGCTTCGCTAGCGGGAGATGCTACAATGAGCAGTTCTTC. This translates into CASSFASGRCYNEQFF.

This clone ranks as medium-sized. The chain couples TRBV7-9 to TRBJ2-7; D is uncertain. This CDR3 region has 11 residues. Trimming removed 5 bases from V and 1 base from J, with 3 bases in between. Germline lookup yields CDR1 SEHNR and CDR2 FQNEAQ (reference sequence). The CDR3, as DNA: TGTGCCAGCAGCCCTTCCTACGAGCAGTACTTC. As protein: CASSPSYEQYF.

This chain connects TRBV5-6 to TRBJ1-2; D is unclear. From germline, CDR1 is SGHDT and CDR2 YYEEEE. V gave up 3 bases and J gave up 5 bases, with 17 bases separating them. The CDR3 covers 15 residues. CDR3 nucleotide sequence: TGTGCCAGCAGCTCCTCATTTACTCCAGAATATGGCTACACCTTC. This sequence encodes CASSSSFTPEYGYTF.

This sequence joins TRBV7-8 and TRBJ1-1, with D unclear. The CDR3 is 14 amino acids. Germline CDR1 SGHVS, CDR2 FQNEAQ. V was pared by 1 base and J by 1 base, with 7 bases between. CDR3 sequence reads: CASSLDSRNTEAFF. DNA of the CDR3: TGTGCCAGCAGCTTAGACAGCCGGAACACTGAAGCTTTCTTT.

This clone was counted a single time. The chain links TRBV7-2 to TRBJ2-1, with TRBD1 as a possible D gene (6 bases). Germline V gene data show CDR1 as SGHTA and CDR2 as FQGNSA. V gave up 4 bases and J gave up 5 bases, with 9 bases separating them. This CDR3 is 13 amino acids long. CDR3 nucleotides: TGTGCCAGCAGCTCGGGACACAACAATGAGCAGTTCTTC. Translated: CASSSGHNNEQFF.

This clone was detected once. The gene calls are TRBV5-1 and TRBJ1-1, with TRBD1 matching over 8 bases. Germline V CDR1 and CDR2: SGHRS, YFSETQ. V shed 2 bases and J 7 bases; nucleotides not matched to a gene: 10. The CDR3 length is 15 residues. CDR3 bases: TGCGCCAGCAGCTTCGGGGACAGGCTTTCGAATGAAGCTTTCTTT. Protein: CASSFGDRLSNEAFF.

This chain connects TRBV7-2 to TRBJ2-7, with 9 bases identical to TRBD2. CDR1 is SGHTA and CDR2 is FQGNSA in the germline V gene. The V and J ends lost 2 bases and 3 bases, in that order; junction bases with no gene match: 5. This CDR3 is built from 15 residues. CDR3 residues: CASSLLLAGNYEQYF. The DNA of the CDR3 is TGTGCCAGCAGCTTATTGCTAGCGGGAAACTACGAGCAGTACTTC.

The V gene is TRBV19, the J gene TRBJ1-4; D might be TRBD1 (5 bases). Looked up from germline, CDR1 is LNHDA and CDR2 is SQIVND (reference sequence). V was shortened by 6 bases and J by 10 bases, with 15 bases between the two germline ends. This CDR3 has 13 amino acids. CDR3 protein: CASRQDNIGKLFF. CDR3 DNA: TGTGCCAGTAGACAGGATAACATCGGAAAACTGTTTTTT.

The V gene is TRBV7-2, the J gene TRBJ2-1; unclear D gene. V lost 4 bases to trimming and J lost 10 bases, with 11 bases between them. The CDR3 covers 12 residues. From germline, CDR1 is SGHTA and CDR2 FQGNSA. The CDR3 here is CASSSMRLEQFF. CDR3 nucleotide sequence: TGTGCCAGCAGCTCCATGCGATTAGAGCAGTTCTTC.

V usage is TRBV21-1 and J usage is TRBJ1-2; the D call TRBD1 from the table was never checked on the DNA. TRBV21-1 is described as a pseudogene. The length of the CDR3 is 20 residues. Here the CDR3 DNA reads TGTGCCAGCAGCAATAATTTGGGTGGGACAGGGCAGGGGGCTAACTATGGCTACACCTTC. This codes for CASSNNLGGTGQGANYGYTF.

The chain uses TRBV6-5 and TRBJ2-3; D might be TRBD2 (6 bases). CDR3 length equals 15 residues. Trimming pared 7 bases from V and 0 bases from J, leaving 14 bases between. Germline CDR1 reads MNHEY; CDR2 reads SVGAGI. Here the CDR3 DNA reads TGTGCCAGCACTTATAGCGGTGCTAGCACAGATACGCAGTATTTT. Protein: CASTYSGASTDTQYF.

The V gene is TRBV19, the J gene TRBJ1-1, with a weak D call TRBD1 (5 bases). The germline V gene encodes CDR1 LNHDA and CDR2 SQIVND (reference sequence). The CDR3 runs 14 residues. Trimming removed 2 bases from V and 5 bases from J, with 12 bases in between. The CDR3 DNA reads as TGTGCCAGTAGTATAAAGTCAGGGAATACTGAAGCTTTCTTT. As protein: CASSIKSGNTEAFF.

V is TRBV28 and J is TRBJ2-2; 9 bases are a match to TRBD2. CDR1 and CDR2 from the germline V gene are MDHEN and SYDVKM. The CDR3 is 17 amino acids. V lost 6 bases, J lost 5 bases, and 13 bases stayed unmatched. The CDR3 DNA follows: TGTGCCAGCAGAAATGGAGGGCTAGCGGGAAATACCGGGGAGCTGTTTTTT. This gives the protein CASRNGGLAGNTGELFF.

In this sample, this clone turned up a few times. V gene TRBV2 combines with J gene TRBJ1-5; no firm D call. The CDR3 is 13 amino acids. Germline V gives CDR1 SNHLY, CDR2 FYNNEI. With 3 bases removed from V and 5 bases from J, the gap between germline ends came to 8 bases. The CDR3 loop is CASSDSSHQPQHF. DNA of the CDR3: TGTGCCAGCAGTGACAGTTCCCATCAGCCCCAGCATTTT.

The genes are TRBV30 and TRBJ1-5, with D hard to call. The CDR3 is 13 amino acids. Germline V gene data show CDR1 as GTSNPN and CDR2 as SVGIG (reference sequence). Trimming left V 0 bases short and J 6 bases short, with 9 bases between. This CDR3 reads CAWSVSGSQPQHF. CDR3 nucleotides: TGTGCCTGGAGTGTCTCCGGGAGTCAGCCCCAGCATTTT.